This T cell receptor (beta chain) derives from a study of T cells in Graves' hyperthyroidism and ophthalmopathy. Study-wide context: Once the initial diagnosis was made, peripheral blood was obtained before any treatment.

The CDR3 consists of 15 residues. V lost 4 bases, J lost 4 bases, and 2 bases stayed unmatched. Germline loops: CDR1 SGHTA, CDR2 FQGTGA. TCR beta CDR3 sequences were amplified from RNA transcripts. The TCR CDR3 first-round RT-PCR relied on the HTBI primer set. TCRdb used MiXCR to reprocess the multiplex PCR reads, holding one entry per CDR3 protein. The table includes approximately 400,000 distinct CDR3 sequences, approximately 15% detected once. Diagnoses used clinical symptoms, serum thyroxine and TRAb, thyroid ultrasound and orbital computed tomography. The PBMCs were sourced from fresh peripheral blood (about 9.6 ml).

The TCR sequence derives from a woman between 18 and 29 years old with Graves' hyperthyroidism that later progressed to Graves' ophthalmopathy. The sequenced sample consisted of blood. The J gene is TRBJ2-3, the V gene TRBV7-3; 13 bases align to TRBD2. CDR3 bases: TGTGCCAGCAGCTCGGGACTAGCGGGACCAGATACGCAGTATTTT. This gives the protein CASSSGLAGPDTQYF.